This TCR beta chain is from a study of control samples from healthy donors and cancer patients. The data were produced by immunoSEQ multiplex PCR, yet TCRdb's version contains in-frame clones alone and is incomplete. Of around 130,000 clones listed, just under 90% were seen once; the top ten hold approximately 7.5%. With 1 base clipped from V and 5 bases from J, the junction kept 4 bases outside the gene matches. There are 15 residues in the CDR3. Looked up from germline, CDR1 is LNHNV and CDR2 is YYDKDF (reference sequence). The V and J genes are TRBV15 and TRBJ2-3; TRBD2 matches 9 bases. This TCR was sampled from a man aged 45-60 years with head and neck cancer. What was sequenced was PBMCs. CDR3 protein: CATSRGRGGIDTQYF. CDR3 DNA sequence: TGTGCCACCAGCAGAGGGCGGGGGGGAATAGATACGCAGTATTTT.